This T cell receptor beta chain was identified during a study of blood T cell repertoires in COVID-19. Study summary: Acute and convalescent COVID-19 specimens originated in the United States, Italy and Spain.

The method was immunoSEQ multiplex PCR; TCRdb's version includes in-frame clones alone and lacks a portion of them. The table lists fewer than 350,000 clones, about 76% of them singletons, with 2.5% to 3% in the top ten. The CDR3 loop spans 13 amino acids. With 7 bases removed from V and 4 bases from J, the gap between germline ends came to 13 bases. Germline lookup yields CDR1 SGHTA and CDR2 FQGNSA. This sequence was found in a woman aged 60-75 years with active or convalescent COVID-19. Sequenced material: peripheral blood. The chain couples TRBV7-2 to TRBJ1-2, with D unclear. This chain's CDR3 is CASNPDRGYGYTF. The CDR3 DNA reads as TGTGCCAGCAACCCGGACCGGGGCTATGGCTACACCTTC.